The clone carrying this T cell receptor beta chain was observed a handful of times. Its specificity is not known. CDR1 is DFQATT and CDR2 is SNEGSKA in the germline V gene (reference sequence). The CDR3 totals 14 residues. It was with a sample-barcoded 5' primer and a J-beta primer mix that a second PCR of roughly 6 to 12 cycles was run. Each cDNA was tagged by a template-switch adaptor containing 12 random nucleotides. CDR3-containing paired-end reads numbered at least 2.5 million in each sample. Using its own MiXCR run on the 5' RACE reads, TCRdb lists one record per CDR3 protein. The data show about a million distinct CDR3 sequences, with roughly 50% seen just once and roughly a fifth held by the top ten. This record belongs to a study of blood T cells in healthy people across ages. Study outcomes and limitations: Diversity of TCR beta correlated strongly with naive T cell percentage.

Per sample, at least 6 micrograms of total RNA were extracted. This rearrangement joins TRBV20-1 to TRBJ2-5; D unresolved. The J call may not be correct, given that the DNA end is closer to TRBJ2-7. This TCR was recovered from a woman in her fifties or sixties in good health. Material: blood. The CDR3 is CSARDHEEPYEQYF. CDR3 in DNA: TGCAGTGCTAGAGATCACGAGGAACCTTACGAGCAGTACTTC.